A single T cell receptor beta chain is shown here with its context. The antigen is not known. Primers: 60 Vbeta forward and 13 Jbeta reverse. The table came from immunoSEQ multiplex PCR; TCRdb's copy has only in-frame clones and leaves some out. The data hold about 54,000 clones, with roughly 84% observed a single time. The CDR3 totals 14 residues. Germline V gene lookup returns CDR1 SEHNR and CDR2 FQNEAQ (reference sequence). Trimming took 4 bases from V and 6 from J; bases not matched to a gene: 3. The sample belongs to a study of cytomegalovirus exposure and HLA in healthy donors. Notes on the study in general: Listed as cytomegalovirus-associated were more than 150 TCR beta chains. Sequencing probably produced one cluster of sequence variants that were highly shared. Accounts indicate the classifier identified cytomegalovirus status with strong specificity and sensitivity.

Samples came from healthy bone marrow donors. The sequence was obtained from a woman younger than 30 in good health and CMV-seronegative. The chain recombines TRBV7-9 with TRBJ2-4; TRBD1 agrees at 10 bases. Sequencing used PBMCs. The CDR3: CASSSDRGRNIQYF. For the CDR3, the DNA is TGTGCCAGCAGCTCCGACAGGGGGCGAAACATTCAGTACTTC.